This TCR beta chain was identified during a study of Graves' ophthalmopathy and Graves' hyperthyroidism. This clonotype was counted many times. RNA transcripts served as template for amplifying TCR beta CDR3 sequences. The first-round RT-PCR employed HTBI primers together with the Qiagen OneStep RT-PCR kit. A multiplex PCR was then performed as the second round. TCRdb re-called the multiplex PCR reads through MiXCR, storing one row per CDR3 protein. The repertoire holds about 550,000 distinct CDR3 sequences, with under 45% as singletons. Exclusion covered patients with other autoimmune diseases or uncontrolled infections (as well as pregnancy or lactation). Deletions cut 5 bases from V and 3 bases from J, with 16 bases between. Germline CDR1 is SEHNR and CDR2 is FQNEAQ (reference sequence). This CDR3 has 15 residues.

The clonotype originates from an adult man with Graves' hyperthyroidism. The rearrangement uses TRBV7-9 and TRBJ1-1; possibly TRBD1 for D (5 bases). The sample was peripheral blood or thyroid tissue (not recorded which). CDR3 region: CASSPRSGGDTEAFF. CDR3 coding DNA: TGTGCCAGCAGCCCGCGTTCCGGGGGGGACACTGAAGCTTTCTTT.